Below are 12 T cell receptor beta chains sequenced from a single sample in a study of blood T cell repertoires in COVID-19. Sequencing used immunoSEQ multiplex PCR; TCRdb keeps in-frame clones, though not all of them. The data show roughly 120,000 clones, 90% seen once. Sequences were obtained from peripheral blood. These receptors originate from an older woman with COVID-19, enrolled during active disease.

J is TRBJ1-6 and V is TRBV30; 7 bases fit TRBD1. J was trimmed by 18 bases and V by 2 bases; bases with no gene match: 10. The V gene's germline CDR1 is GTSNPN and CDR2 SVGIG (reference sequence). There are 12 residues in the CDR3. The CDR3 sequence is CAWSLGQYGSHF. The CDR3, as DNA: TGTGCCTGGAGTCTGGGACAGTACGGTAGCCACTTT.

The genes are TRBV27 and TRBJ2-7; weak D call: TRBD1 (5 bases). The germline V gene encodes CDR1 MNHEY and CDR2 SMNVEV (reference sequence). V was pared by 5 bases and J by 0 bases, with 14 bases between. The CDR3 consists of 15 residues. The CDR3 region is CASSMGLENSYEQYF. Written as DNA, the CDR3 is TGTGCCAGCAGTATGGGGCTAGAAAACTCCTACGAGCAGTACTTC.

This sequence joins TRBV21-1 and TRBJ2-7; TRBD1 is taken as the D call from the table, unchecked against the DNA. TRBV21-1 is tagged as a pseudogene. This CDR3 is 15 amino acids long. The CDR3 reads CASSAPRDRAYEQYF. CDR3 coding DNA: TGTGCCAGCAGCGCTCCTAGGGACAGGGCCTACGAGCAGTACTTC.

This clone was observed once. The chain is built from TRBV15 and TRBJ1-4; D is ambiguous. CDR3 size: 16 residues. V shed 3 bases and J shed 0 bases, with 11 bases lying between them. CDR1 is LNHNV, CDR2 YYDKDF, per germline (reference sequence). The CDR3 spells CATSSPKQATNEKLFF. CDR3 coding DNA: TGTGCCACCAGCAGCCCCAAACAAGCAACTAATGAAAAACTGTTTTTT.

This clone was detected once. The genes are TRBV19 and TRBJ2-1; weak D call: TRBD1 (9 bases). Per the germline V gene, CDR1 is LNHDA and CDR2 is SQIVND (reference sequence). V was shortened by 5 bases and J by 4 bases, with 21 bases between the two germline ends. This CDR3 is 17 amino acids long. CDR3 sequence reads: CASSSGRDREVYNEQFF. Here the CDR3 DNA reads TGTGCCAGTAGTTCCGGGAGGGACAGGGAGGTTTACAATGAGCAGTTCTTC.

J is TRBJ1-4 and V is TRBV7-8; D not resolved. The germline CDR1 and CDR2 sequences are SGHVS and FQNEAQ. V was shortened by 5 bases and J by 8 bases, with 21 bases between the two germline ends. The length of the CDR3 is 16 residues. CDR3: CASSPTAAPSGEKLFF. The CDR3 nucleotides are TGTGCCAGCAGCCCCACAGCCGCTCCGTCAGGCGAAAAACTGTTTTTT.

V is TRBV6-1 and J is TRBJ1-6, with D possibly matching TRBD1 (6 bases). V lost 1 base, J lost 14 bases, and 15 bases lay in between. CDR1 MNHNS and CDR2 SASEGT come from the germline V gene. This CDR3 is 14 amino acids long. The CDR3 DNA follows: TGTGCCAGCAGTGAAGAACGAGGGGGTTGGGCCCTCCACTTT. The encoded protein is CASSEERGGWALHF.

J is TRBJ1-1 and V is TRBV12-3 or TRBV12-4, with D tentatively TRBD1 (5 bases). V was clipped by 7 bases and J by 1 base, with 10 bases between them. The CDR3 loop spans 13 amino acids. The CDR3 coding sequence is TGTGCCAGCACCGCGACAGCGAACACTGAAGCTTTCTTT. Amino acids: CASTATANTEAFF.

This clone was observed a handful of times. The rearrangement links TRBV19 to TRBJ2-2; D remains unclear. V lost 6 bases to trimming and J lost 5 bases, with 13 bases between them. Germline V lookup: CDR1 LNHDA, CDR2 SQIVND (reference sequence). The CDR3 sequence is 14 residues long. For the CDR3, the DNA is TGTGCCAGTAGGACGTCGAGCGTGACCGGGGAGCTGTTTTTT. As protein: CASRTSSVTGELFF.

The V gene is TRBV5-5, the J gene TRBJ1-2; D is possibly TRBD1 (5 bases). The CDR3 runs 14 residues. Between the trimmed V and J ends, which lost 4 bases and 4 bases, there was a span of 14 bases. Germline CDR1 reads SGHKS; CDR2 reads YYEKEE (reference sequence). The CDR3 DNA is TGTGCCAGCAGCCCCGACTCGGGGGGCTATGGCTACACCTTC. It specifies CASSPDSGGYGYTF. Filled out from reference TRBV5-5 and TRBJ1-2, the complete variable domain reads DAGVTQSPTHLIKTRGQQVTLRCSPISGHKSVSWYQQVLGQGPQFIFQYYEKEERGRGNFPDRFSARQFPNYSSELNVNALLLGDSALYLCASSPDSGGYGYTFGSGTRLTVV.

This clone has only one observation. The chain combines TRBV30 with TRBJ1-2; weak D call: TRBD1 (6 bases). Trimming took off 0 bases at V and 6 bases at J, with 11 bases between the two ends. Germline CDR1 is GTSNPN and CDR2 is SVGIG (reference sequence). This CDR3 is built from 13 residues. DNA of the CDR3: TGTGCCTGGAGTGTGGGGCAGGGGCATGGCTACACCTTC. It is translated as CAWSVGQGHGYTF.

The CDR3: CASSYRTDYGYTF. The CDR3 DNA follows: TGTGCCAGCAGTTACCGGACAGACTATGGCTACACCTTC. This sequence joins TRBV6-2 or TRBV6-3 and TRBJ1-2; TRBD1 might be the D (6 bases). Germline CDR1 and CDR2: MNHEY and SVGEGT. CDR3 length equals 13 residues. V dropped 2 bases and J dropped 3 bases, with 7 bases sitting between them.